This record covers a single T cell receptor (beta chain). Its recognized antigen is unknown. The input lacks base qualities; no much larger clone sits a single base away. The data were obtained in a study of cytomegalovirus exposure and HLA in healthy donors (dated by TCRdb to 2016 to 2017). About the full investigation: An earlier analysis of approximately 590 of the donors reported approximately 300 Gb of sequence data and 117 million unique TCR beta sequences from 150 million to 200 million T cells. About 280 gigabases of sequencing data and 75 million to 85 million unique TCR sequences made up an early release that covered 640 HLA-typed donors. Of the roughly 400 genotyped donors, 65% to 90% were placed in the genetic ancestry cluster associated with self-reported Caucasian donors. The study was designed to test whether signatures of past pathogen exposure could be identified by cataloging public T cell receptors. The T cell repertoires of 550 to 850 subjects were profiled by immunosequencing and related to cytomegalovirus serostatus. A separate validation cohort of approximately 120 different subjects was used in addition to the 666-subject first cohort. The study combined high-throughput TCR immunosequencing, statistical association of individual TCRs with disease status, and machine learning to predict cytomegalovirus infection status. A later analysis re-analyzed previously published TCR beta repertoires from hundreds of donors and added high-resolution HLA genotyping to study TCR occurrence patterns. Rather than drawing on any new phenotypic data, the later analysis identified candidate immune exposures from TCR beta sequences and the way those sequences occurred across donors. An earlier analysis of 500 to 650 of the donors applied high-throughput TCR beta sequencing to assess whether each TCR beta V gene segment acted as functional or pseudogenic. Donor age, sex, ethnicity and CMV serostatus were compiled alongside the repertoire data. A later genetic analysis used genome-wide SNP genotypes for about 60% of the roughly 670 donors, treating that subset as a discovery cohort. All discovery cohort repertoires had been generated on a single sequencing platform. Class I and class II HLA loci were covered by the typing at four-digit resolution. Typing coverage differed by locus: A, B, C, DRB1 and DQB1 were typed in roughly 620-630 donors, DQA1 in 500 to 550, DPA1 in nearly 610, and DPB1 in roughly 470. Five DR-DQ haplotypes were treated as single units for association and clustering because of strong linkage in the cohort. Among 398 genotyped donors of the cohort, an average of around 250,000 unique TCR beta nucleotide sequences was sequenced per donor, of which about 19% were non-productive.

The cohort was made up of roughly 670 healthy bone marrow donors. All cohort members were sampled while nominally healthy, although unrecorded immune exposures were likely present. The donor tested CMV seronegative, placing the donor among the approximately 360 seronegative members of the cohort. Every donor gave a peripheral blood sample, and the peripheral blood mononuclear cells from that sample were used for TCR beta sequencing. Genomic DNA was extracted from the blood cell samples with the Qiagen DNeasy Blood Extraction Kit. Points the paper makes about the study in general: Some IMGT-functional V segments, including TRBV6-2 and TRBV6-3, could not be distinguished by the 87-base-pair reads and were therefore excluded. When HLA alleles, especially DR and DQ, strongly co-occurred, TCR associations were difficult to assign to individual alleles. A later analysis found that TCR association rates varied across HLA loci, with DRB1 alleles showing the most associated TCRs and HLA-C alleles the fewest. Across donors, most TCR sequences were observed very rarely, whereas some public TCRs were present in many individuals. Immune exposure information for the cohort was limited to CMV serostatus. Only TCR beta chains were sequenced in this cohort, and the absence of alpha or paired-chain data limited detectable features. A cluster of highly shared sequence variants was judged likely to represent a technical artifact of the sequencing pipeline. According to a later analysis, parvovirus B19, influenza, CMV and Epstein-Barr virus appeared linked to several top co-occurrence clusters. According to a later analysis, most CMV-associated TCR beta chains appeared to be HLA-restricted, and the HLA associations seemed to be driven largely by CMV exposure. Roughly uniform sequencing depth across donors was assumed in presence/absence analyses, although this assumption may not hold. A later genetic analysis associated a missense DCLRE1C variant with V-gene and J-gene trimming of TCR beta chains, and an independent cohort replicated the association. Because some donors lacked HLA typing at each locus, the association tests relied only on the typed subset. In the study, some 180 TCR beta chains were listed as associated with cytomegalovirus. About 15 rarely observed V segments, including chromosome 9 orphons, were excluded from the earlier analysis of about 610 of the donors because counts were too low. It was suggested by the authors that the approach could potentially be generalized to other disease states and immunological phenotypes. In vitro tests confirmed that a few of the cytomegalovirus-associated TCR beta chains recognize cytomegalovirus antigens. A further reported finding was that TCR beta sequences accurately predicted the HLA-A and HLA-B alleles for most subjects in the first cohort. In a later analysis, HLA-associated TCR beta chains were found to be more clonally expanded and to have lower generation probabilities than equally common non-associated chains. At a false discovery rate of 0.05, a later analysis linked 16,951 TCR beta sequences to specific HLA alleles. Correlated functional status among segregating V segments might reflect linkage disequilibrium, but an unknown experimental factor could not be ruled out. In an earlier analysis of more than 500 of the donors, most TCR beta V segments appeared in productive rearrangements about 90% or about 30% of the time, broadly matching IMGT annotations. Compared with the approximately 720-donor mean, donors in an Asian-associated ancestry cluster had fewer N-insertions in productive TCRs, according to a later genetic analysis. The classifier was reported to diagnose cytomegalovirus status with high specificity and sensitivity in both the original cohort and the validation cohort.

The library came from the immunoSEQ multiplex PCR assay. A mixture of 60 forward primers for TCR Vbeta segments and 13 reverse primers for TCR Jbeta segments was used in the multiplex PCR. The CDR3 region of rearranged TCR beta genes was amplified from genomic DNA by a multiplex PCR assay. On the Illumina HiSeq System, the amplified TCR beta libraries were sequenced as 87-base-pair reads. Regarding the original processing steps: A later analysis tallied roughly 80 million unique TCR beta chains across the 600 to 700 repertoires, and some 10 million of those chains were shared by two or more donors. Raw reads were error-corrected and collapsed into unique sequences with a nearest-neighbor algorithm that merged closely related sequences to remove PCR and sequencing errors. V, D and J gene segments were assigned by aligning CDR3 sequences to IMGT reference sequences. For a sequence to be retained, a match of at least six nucleotides to both a V gene segment and a J gene segment was required. Rearrangements were called productive when the CDR3 lacked stop codons and stayed in frame with V and J; all others were non-productive. CDR3 was defined according to IMGT convention as the region running from the second conserved V-encoded cysteine to the conserved J-encoded phenylalanine. In an earlier analysis of roughly 610 of the donors, sequences lacking an unambiguous match to a single V gene segment were excluded. In an earlier analysis of almost 600 of the donors, a V segment was called functional when productive rearrangements were above 56.7%, and segregating when the standard deviation between donors exceeded 5%. A statistical classification framework was built to diagnose cytomegalovirus status from the catalog of TCR beta chain sequences. In a later analysis, V and J genes were assigned by comparing TCR nucleotide sequences against IMGT/GENE-DB human TR gene sequences. A later analysis assigned CDR3 sequences and most-parsimonious VDJ recombination scenarios with the TCRdist pipeline. In a later analysis, every TCR beta chain was defined by the combination of its CDR3 amino acid sequence and its V-gene family, and reads without a unique V-gene family were dropped. As a way to deal with suspected cross-contamination and a sequencing artifact, a later analysis dropped hundreds of nucleotide sequences that were highly shared and had low generation probability. For each public chain, a later analysis derived a clonal expansion index from normalized ranks of inferred template counts within each repertoire. In a later analysis, generation probabilities were computed using a VDJ recombination model fitted to out-of-frame rearrangements, and the results were checked against IGoR. Hypergeometric tests were used in a later analysis to score TCR-TCR, TCR-HLA and TCR-CMV co-occurrence, with a repertoire-size bias correction applied to the TCR pairs. In a later analysis, false discovery rates were estimated by permuting HLA or CMV assignments 20 times. In a later analysis, co-occurring TCRs were grouped using DBSCAN, with TCRdist sequence similarity added in when clustering inside HLA-allele-positive subsets. Repertoires with fewer than 30,000 or more than 120,000 public chains were left out of co-occurrence clustering, as were a handful of repertoires with anomalous nucleotide sharing. TCRdb took this table from immuneACCESS and kept in-frame rearrangements with V and J called. Such tables lack part of the clones; where checked against another copy, unresolved V genes explain under half of the gap, and the rest is unexplained. For V, J and clone size, that table is used; D and trimming come from the DNA. Counted in this sample were about 130,000 clones; 70% to 85% of them appeared once. The ten largest make up approximately 2.6% of the sample.

CDR1 and CDR2 are drawn from the germline V gene: SGHTA, FQGNSA. The CDR3 runs 17 residues from the cysteine to the phenylalanine. This entry keeps only the CDR3 DNA: 51 bases, framed from base 1. V and J lose 1 base and 7 bases, and a span of 21 bases separates them. This TCR was recovered from a boy under 10 years old in good health and CMV-seronegative. The sample comprised PBMCs. The chain links TRBV7-2 with TRBJ2-3; the D gene is perhaps TRBD2, on 6 matching bases. The sequence in DNA is TGTGCCAGCAGCTTAGGAGGTAGGCGGGGACGCAAAAATACGCAGTATTTT. The translation is CASSLGGRRGRKNTQYF.